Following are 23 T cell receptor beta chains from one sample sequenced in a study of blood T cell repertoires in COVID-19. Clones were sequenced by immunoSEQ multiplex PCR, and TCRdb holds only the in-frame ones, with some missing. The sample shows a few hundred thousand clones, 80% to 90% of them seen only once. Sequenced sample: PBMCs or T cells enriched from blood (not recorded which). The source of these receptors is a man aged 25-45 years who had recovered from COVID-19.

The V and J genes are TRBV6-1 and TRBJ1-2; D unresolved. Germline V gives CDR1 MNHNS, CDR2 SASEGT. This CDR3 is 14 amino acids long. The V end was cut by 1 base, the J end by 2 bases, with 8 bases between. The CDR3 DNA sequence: TGTGCCAGCAGTGAAGGTGCGGCCAACTATGGCTACACCTTC. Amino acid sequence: CASSEGAANYGYTF.

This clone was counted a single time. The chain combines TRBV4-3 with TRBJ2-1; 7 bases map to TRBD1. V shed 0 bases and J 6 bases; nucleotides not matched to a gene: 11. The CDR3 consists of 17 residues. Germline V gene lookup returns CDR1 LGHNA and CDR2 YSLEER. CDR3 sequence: CASSQDLATGRGNEQFF. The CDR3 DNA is TGCGCCAGCAGCCAAGATTTGGCGACAGGGCGAGGCAATGAGCAGTTCTTC.

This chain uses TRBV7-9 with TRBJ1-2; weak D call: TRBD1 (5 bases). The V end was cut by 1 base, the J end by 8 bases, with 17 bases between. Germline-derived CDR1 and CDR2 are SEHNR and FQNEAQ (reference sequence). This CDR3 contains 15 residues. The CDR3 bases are TGTGCCAGCAGCTTAGGCGGGGCGGGGGAGAGAGGCTACACCTTC. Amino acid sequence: CASSLGGAGERGYTF.

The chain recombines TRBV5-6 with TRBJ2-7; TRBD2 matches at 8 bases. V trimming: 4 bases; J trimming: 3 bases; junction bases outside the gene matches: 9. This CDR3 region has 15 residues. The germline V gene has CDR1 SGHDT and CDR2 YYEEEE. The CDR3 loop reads CASSPGGGRNYEQYF. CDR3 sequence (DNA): TGTGCCAGCAGCCCCGGGGGGGGACGGAACTACGAGCAGTACTTC.

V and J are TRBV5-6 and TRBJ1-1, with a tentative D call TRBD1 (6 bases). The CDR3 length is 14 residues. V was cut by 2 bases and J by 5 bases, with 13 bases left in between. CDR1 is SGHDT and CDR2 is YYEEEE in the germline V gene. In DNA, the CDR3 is TGTGCCAGCAGCTTAGGGCAGGGGTGGACTGAAGCTTTCTTT. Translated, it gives CASSLGQGWTEAFF.

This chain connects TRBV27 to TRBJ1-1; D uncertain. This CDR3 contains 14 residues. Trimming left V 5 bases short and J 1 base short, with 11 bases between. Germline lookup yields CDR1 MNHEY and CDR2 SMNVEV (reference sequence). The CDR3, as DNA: TGTGCCAGCAGTCAAGGACTGACGAACACTGAAGCTTTCTTT. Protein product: CASSQGLTNTEAFF.

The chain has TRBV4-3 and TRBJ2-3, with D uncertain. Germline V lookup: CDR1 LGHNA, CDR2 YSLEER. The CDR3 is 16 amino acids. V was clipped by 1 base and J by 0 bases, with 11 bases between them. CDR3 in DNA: TGCGCCAGCAGCCAAGCCCAGAGACATAGCACAGATACGCAGTATTTT. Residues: CASSQAQRHSTDTQYF.

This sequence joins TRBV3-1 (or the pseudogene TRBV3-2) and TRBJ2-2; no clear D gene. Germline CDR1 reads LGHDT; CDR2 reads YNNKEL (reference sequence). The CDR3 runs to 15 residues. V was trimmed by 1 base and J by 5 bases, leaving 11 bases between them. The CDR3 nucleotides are TGTGCCAGCAGCCAAGGCAGAGGAGAGACCGGGGAGCTGTTTTTT. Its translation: CASSQGRGETGELFF.

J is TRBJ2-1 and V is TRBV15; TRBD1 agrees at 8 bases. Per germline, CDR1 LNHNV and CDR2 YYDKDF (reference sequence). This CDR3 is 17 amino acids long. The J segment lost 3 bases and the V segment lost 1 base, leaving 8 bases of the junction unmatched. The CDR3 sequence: CATSRALIGQGYNEQFF. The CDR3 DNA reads TGTGCCACCAGCAGAGCCCTCATCGGACAGGGCTACAATGAGCAGTTCTTC.

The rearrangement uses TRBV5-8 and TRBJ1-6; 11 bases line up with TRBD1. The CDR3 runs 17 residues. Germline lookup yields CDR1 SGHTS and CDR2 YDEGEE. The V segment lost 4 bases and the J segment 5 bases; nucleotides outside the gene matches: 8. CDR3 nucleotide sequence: TGTGCCAGCAGCGCCGGACAGGGGGCTTGGGATAATTCACCCCTCCACTTT. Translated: CASSAGQGAWDNSPLHF.

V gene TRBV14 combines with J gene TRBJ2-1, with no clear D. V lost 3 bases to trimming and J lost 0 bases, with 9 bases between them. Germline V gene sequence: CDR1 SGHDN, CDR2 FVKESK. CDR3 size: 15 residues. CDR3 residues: CASSHSISSYNEQFF. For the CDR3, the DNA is TGTGCCAGCAGCCATTCAATCAGCTCCTACAATGAGCAGTTCTTC.

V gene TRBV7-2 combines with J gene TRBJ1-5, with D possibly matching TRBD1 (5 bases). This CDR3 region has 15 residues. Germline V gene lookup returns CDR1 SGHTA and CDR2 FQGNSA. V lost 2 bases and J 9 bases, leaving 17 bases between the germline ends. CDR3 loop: CASSLSLSGARPQHF. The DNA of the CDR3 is TGTGCCAGCAGCTTATCTTTAAGTGGGGCCAGGCCCCAGCATTTT.

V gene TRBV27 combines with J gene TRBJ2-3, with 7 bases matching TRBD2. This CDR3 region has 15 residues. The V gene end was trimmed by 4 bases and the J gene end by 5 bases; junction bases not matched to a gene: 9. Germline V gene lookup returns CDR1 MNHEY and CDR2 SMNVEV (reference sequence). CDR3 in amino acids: CASSWVSGDGDTQYF. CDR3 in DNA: TGTGCCAGCAGTTGGGTGAGCGGGGACGGAGATACGCAGTATTTT.

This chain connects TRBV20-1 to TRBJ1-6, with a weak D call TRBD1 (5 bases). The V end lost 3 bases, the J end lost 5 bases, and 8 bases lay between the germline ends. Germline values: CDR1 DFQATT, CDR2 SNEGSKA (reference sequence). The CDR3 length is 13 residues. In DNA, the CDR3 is TGCAGTGCTAGTCAGGGAAATAATTCACCCCTCCACTTT. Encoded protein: CSASQGNNSPLHF.

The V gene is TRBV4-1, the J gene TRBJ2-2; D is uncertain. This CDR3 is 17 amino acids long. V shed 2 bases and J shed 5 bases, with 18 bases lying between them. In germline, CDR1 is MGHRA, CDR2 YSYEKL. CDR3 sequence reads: CASSQFDLVVPTGELFF. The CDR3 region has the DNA TGCGCCAGCAGCCAATTTGATCTAGTCGTCCCTACCGGGGAGCTGTTTTTT.

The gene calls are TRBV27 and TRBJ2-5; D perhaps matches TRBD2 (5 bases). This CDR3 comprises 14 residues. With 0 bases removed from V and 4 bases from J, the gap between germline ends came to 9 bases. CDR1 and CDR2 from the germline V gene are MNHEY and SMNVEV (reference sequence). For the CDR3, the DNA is TGTGCCAGCAGTTTATCGCCCCTAGCAGAGACCCAGTACTTC. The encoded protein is CASSLSPLAETQYF.

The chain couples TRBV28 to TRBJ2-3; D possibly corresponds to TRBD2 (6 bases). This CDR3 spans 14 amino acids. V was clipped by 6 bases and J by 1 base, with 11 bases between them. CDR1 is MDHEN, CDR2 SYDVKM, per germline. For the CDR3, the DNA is TGTGCCAGCAGACGGGGAGGTGGCACAGATACGCAGTATTTT. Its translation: CASRRGGGTDTQYF.

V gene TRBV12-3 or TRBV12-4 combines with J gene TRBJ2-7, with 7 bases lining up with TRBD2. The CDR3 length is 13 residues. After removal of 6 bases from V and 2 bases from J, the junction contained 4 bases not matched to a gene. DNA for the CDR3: TGTGCCAGCAGCCTCGGACTAGCCTACGAGCAGTACTTC. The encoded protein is CASSLGLAYEQYF.

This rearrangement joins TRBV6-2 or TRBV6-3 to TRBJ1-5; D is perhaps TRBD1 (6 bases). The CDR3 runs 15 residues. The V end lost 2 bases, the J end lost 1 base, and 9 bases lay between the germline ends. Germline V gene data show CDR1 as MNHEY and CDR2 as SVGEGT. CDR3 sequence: CASSYGQISNQPQHF. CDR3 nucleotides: TGTGCCAGCAGTTACGGACAGATCAGCAATCAGCCCCAGCATTTT.

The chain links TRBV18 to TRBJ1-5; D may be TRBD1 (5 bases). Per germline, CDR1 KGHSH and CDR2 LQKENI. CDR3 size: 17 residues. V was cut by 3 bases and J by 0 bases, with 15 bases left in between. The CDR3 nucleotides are TGTGCCAGCTCACCGGGTCTTAACAGGTATAGCAATCAGCCCCAGCATTTT. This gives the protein CASSPGLNRYSNQPQHF. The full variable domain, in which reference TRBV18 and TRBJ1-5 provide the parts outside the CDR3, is NAGVMQNPRHLVRRRGQEARLRCSPMKGHSHVYWYRQLPEEGLKFMVYLQKENIIDESGMPKERFSAEFPKEGPSILRIQQVVRGDSAAYFCASSPGLNRYSNQPQHFGDGTRLSIL.

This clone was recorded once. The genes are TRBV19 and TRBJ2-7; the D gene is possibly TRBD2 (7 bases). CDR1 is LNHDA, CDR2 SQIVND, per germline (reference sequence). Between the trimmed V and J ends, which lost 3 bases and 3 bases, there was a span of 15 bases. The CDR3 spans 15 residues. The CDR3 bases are TGTGCCAGTAGTATTGGCGGGGGCGGGTACTACGAGCAGTACTTC. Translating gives CASSIGGGGYYEQYF.

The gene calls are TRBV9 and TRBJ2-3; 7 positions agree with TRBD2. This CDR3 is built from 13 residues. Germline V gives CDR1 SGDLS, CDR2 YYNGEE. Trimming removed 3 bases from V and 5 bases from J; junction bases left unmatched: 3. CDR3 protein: CASSEGGGDTQYF. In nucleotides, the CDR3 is TGTGCCAGCAGCGAGGGCGGGGGAGATACGCAGTATTTT.

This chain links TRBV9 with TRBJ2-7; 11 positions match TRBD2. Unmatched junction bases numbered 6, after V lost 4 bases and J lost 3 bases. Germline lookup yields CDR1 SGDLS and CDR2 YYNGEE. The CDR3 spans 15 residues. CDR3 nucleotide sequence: TGTGCCAGCAGCAAACTAGCGGGAGCTAACTACGAGCAGTACTTC. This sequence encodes CASSKLAGANYEQYF. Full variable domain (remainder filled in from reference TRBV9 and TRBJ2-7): DSGVTQTPKHLITATGQRVTLRCSPRSGDLSVYWYQQSLDQGLQFLIQYYNGEERAKGNILERFSAQQFPDLHSELNLSSLELGDSALYFCASSKLAGANYEQYFGPGTRLTVT.